These 12 T cell receptor beta chains share one sample of origin, sequenced in a study of blood T cell repertoires in COVID-19. Only in-frame clones appear in the TCRdb table, and some are missing; sequencing was by immunoSEQ multiplex PCR. The repertoire consists of 94,000 or so clones, with around 90% occurring once and the leading ten covering 4.5% to 5.5%. Sample: peripheral blood. Every receptor here comes from a woman older than 75 with active COVID-19.

This clone occurred a few times. CDR3 amino acids: CASSLSYRVGADTQYF. The DNA for the CDR3 is TGTGCCAGCAGTTTATCTTACAGGGTGGGGGCAGATACGCAGTATTTT. The V and J genes are TRBV27 and TRBJ2-3, with D tentatively TRBD1 (6 bases). Trimming removed 0 bases from V and 4 bases from J, with 14 bases in between. CDR1 MNHEY and CDR2 SMNVEV come from the germline V gene (reference sequence). This CDR3 comprises 16 residues.

This clone was found once. This sequence joins TRBV4-1 and TRBJ2-1; 10 nucleotides align to TRBD2. The length of the CDR3 is 16 residues. Germline assignment: CDR1 MGHRA and CDR2 YSYEKL. The junction had 9 bases not matched to a gene; V was cut back by 0 bases and J by 10 bases. In nucleotides, the CDR3 is TGCGCCAGCAGCCAAGATGGCCTAGCGGGAGTAGGGGAGCAGTTCTTC. Amino acid sequence: CASSQDGLAGVGEQFF.

This clone was seen a few times. The chain carries TRBV18 and TRBJ2-7; no reliable D call. Looked up from germline, CDR1 is KGHSH and CDR2 is LQKENI. The CDR3 length is 14 residues. Trimming took off 0 bases at V and 0 bases at J, with 6 bases between the two ends. The CDR3 DNA is TGTGCCAGCTCACCACCCCAGGACTCCTACGAGCAGTACTTC. Its translation: CASSPPQDSYEQYF.

The rearrangement uses TRBV28 and TRBJ2-7, with a weak D call TRBD2 (5 bases). Germline CDR1 reads MDHEN; CDR2 reads SYDVKM. CDR3 size: 12 residues. Trimming took 2 bases from V and 5 from J, leaving 7 bases between them. DNA of the CDR3: TGTGCCAGCAGTTTAGCGGGTAACGAGCAGTACTTC. Its protein is CASSLAGNEQYF.

The chain uses TRBV7-3 and TRBJ2-3, with 12 bases lining up with TRBD2. The ends lost 4 bases at V and 5 bases at J; junction bases unmatched: 1. This CDR3 contains 14 residues. Germline V gives CDR1 SGHTA, CDR2 FQGTGA. The CDR3 DNA sequence: TGTGCCAGCAGCTCTAGCGGGGGGGAAGATACGCAGTATTTT. Its protein product is CASSSSGGEDTQYF.

V and J are TRBV19 and TRBJ1-1; TRBD1 might be the D (5 bases). V shed 6 bases and J shed 3 bases, with 20 bases lying between them. The V gene's germline CDR1 is LNHDA and CDR2 SQIVND (reference sequence). The CDR3 length is 16 residues. The CDR3 loop is CASSFYSGGGDTEAFF. The CDR3 nucleotides are TGTGCCAGTAGCTTCTATTCCGGGGGAGGGGACACTGAAGCTTTCTTT.

J is TRBJ2-1 and V is TRBV28; D is unresolved. CDR3 length: 12 amino acids. Trimming cost V 2 bases and J 13 bases, with 12 bases left between them. Germline CDR1 reads MDHEN; CDR2 reads SYDVKM. This CDR3 reads CASSLDQRPQFF. CDR3 nucleotide sequence: TGTGCCAGCAGTTTAGATCAGCGTCCCCAGTTCTTC.

V is TRBV30 and J is TRBJ1-2; tentatively, D is TRBD1 (6 bases). Germline V gives CDR1 GTSNPN, CDR2 SVGIG (reference sequence). Trimming stripped 6 bases from V and 8 bases from J, with 19 bases between. This CDR3 contains 13 residues. The CDR3 loop reads CACYRDLSGGYTF. The CDR3 DNA reads TGTGCCTGCTACAGGGACCTATCGGGGGGCTACACCTTC.

The gene calls are TRBV6-2 or TRBV6-3 and TRBJ2-2; 9 bases agree with TRBD1. V was clipped by 0 bases and J by 1 base; unmatched bases: 3. This CDR3 comprises 17 residues. The V gene's germline CDR1 is MNHEY and CDR2 SVGEGT. CDR3 amino acids: CASSYSTGGVNTGELFF. DNA of the CDR3: TGTGCCAGCAGTTACTCGACAGGGGGTGTGAACACCGGGGAGCTGTTTTTT.

The chain combines TRBV7-9 with TRBJ1-1, with D tentatively TRBD1 (5 bases). Trimming removed 11 bases from V and 2 bases from J, with 21 bases in between. Germline assignment: CDR1 SEHNR and CDR2 FQNEAQ (reference sequence). The CDR3 contains 15 residues. CDR3 DNA sequence: TGTGCCGAATCCTATGTCGGGGGTAAAAACACTGAAGCTTTCTTT. Protein sequence: CAESYVGGKNTEAFF.

V usage is TRBV7-9 and J usage is TRBJ2-5; TRBD2 aligns across 7 bases. This CDR3 is 14 amino acids long. The V gene end was trimmed by 5 bases and the J gene end by 5 bases; junction bases not matched to a gene: 8. From germline, CDR1 is SEHNR and CDR2 FQNEAQ (reference sequence). For the CDR3, the DNA is TGTGCCAGCAGCACGGACTGGGGGGGGGAGACCCAGTACTTC. Its translation: CASSTDWGGETQYF.

The chain uses TRBV6-2 or TRBV6-3 and TRBJ2-2; weak D call: TRBD1 (6 bases). Trimming removed 0 bases at V and 1 base at J, with 18 bases between. CDR1 and CDR2 (germline): MNHEY, SVGEGT. This CDR3 is 19 amino acids long. CDR3 region: CASSYSTGEGALNTGELFF. The CDR3 DNA follows: TGTGCCAGCAGTTACTCGACAGGTGAGGGAGCCCTGAACACCGGGGAGCTGTTTTTT.